This T cell receptor beta chain comes out of a study of post-analysis software for immune sequencing data. The sample holds a few counts of this clonotype. The library was made from cDNA and included unique molecular identifiers. TCRdb independently ran MiXCR on the PCR reads; one entry per CDR3 protein. The sample comprises around 160,000 distinct CDR3 sequences, under 40% of which are singletons, and 25% to 35% rests with the top ten. V lost 8 bases, J lost 0 bases, and 14 bases lay in between. The CDR3 extends over 15 amino acids. The sequence derives from a girl aged 5 to 17 with multiple sclerosis. Sequences were derived from blood, sampled after autologous hematopoietic stem cell transplantation. This rearrangement joins TRBV12-3 or TRBV12-4 to TRBJ2-1; no definite D call. The CDR3 loop reads CASALGGRSYNEQFF. The CDR3 DNA reads as TGTGCCAGCGCGCTGGGCGGTCGCTCCTACAATGAGCAGTTCTTC.